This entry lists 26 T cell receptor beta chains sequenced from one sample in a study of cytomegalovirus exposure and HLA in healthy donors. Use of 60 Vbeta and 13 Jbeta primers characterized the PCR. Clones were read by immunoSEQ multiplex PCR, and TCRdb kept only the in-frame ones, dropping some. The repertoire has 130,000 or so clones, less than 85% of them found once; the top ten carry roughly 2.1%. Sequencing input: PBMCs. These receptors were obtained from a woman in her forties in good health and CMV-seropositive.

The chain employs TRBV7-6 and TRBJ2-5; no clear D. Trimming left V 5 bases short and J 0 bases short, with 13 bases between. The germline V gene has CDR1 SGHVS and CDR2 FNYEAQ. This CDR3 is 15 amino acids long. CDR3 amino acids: CASSRLDGYQETQYF. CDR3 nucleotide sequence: TGTGCCAGCAGCCGACTCGACGGGTACCAAGAGACCCAGTACTTC.

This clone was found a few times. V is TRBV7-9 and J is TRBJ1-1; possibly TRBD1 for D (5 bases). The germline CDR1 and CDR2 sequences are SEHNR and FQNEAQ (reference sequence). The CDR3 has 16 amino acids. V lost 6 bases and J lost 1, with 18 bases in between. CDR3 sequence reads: CASRTGGNAQNTEAFF. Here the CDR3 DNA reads TGTGCCAGCAGGACGGGGGGGAATGCCCAGAACACTGAAGCTTTCTTT.

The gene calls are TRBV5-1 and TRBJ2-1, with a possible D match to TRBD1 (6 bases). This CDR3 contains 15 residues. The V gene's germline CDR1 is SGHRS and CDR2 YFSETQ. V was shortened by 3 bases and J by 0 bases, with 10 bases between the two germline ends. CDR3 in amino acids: CASSWTASSYNEQFF. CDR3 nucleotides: TGCGCCAGCAGCTGGACAGCCAGCTCCTACAATGAGCAGTTCTTC.

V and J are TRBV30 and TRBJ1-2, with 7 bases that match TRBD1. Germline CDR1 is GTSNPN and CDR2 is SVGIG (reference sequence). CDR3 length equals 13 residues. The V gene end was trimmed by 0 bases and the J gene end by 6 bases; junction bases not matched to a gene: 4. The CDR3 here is CAWSVVDRDGYTF. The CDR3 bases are TGTGCCTGGAGTGTTGTAGACAGGGATGGCTACACCTTC.

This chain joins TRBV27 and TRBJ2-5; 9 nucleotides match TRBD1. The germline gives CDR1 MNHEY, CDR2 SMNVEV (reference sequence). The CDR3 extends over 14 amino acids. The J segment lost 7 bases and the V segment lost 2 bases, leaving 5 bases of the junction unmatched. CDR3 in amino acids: CASSLDRGVGTQYF. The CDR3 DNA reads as TGTGCCAGCAGTTTAGACAGGGGGGTTGGGACCCAGTACTTC.

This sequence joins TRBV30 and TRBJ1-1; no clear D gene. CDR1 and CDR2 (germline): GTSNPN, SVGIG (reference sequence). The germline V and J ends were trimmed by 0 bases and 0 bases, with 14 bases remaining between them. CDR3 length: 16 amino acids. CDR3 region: CAWSVGSIRLNTEAFF. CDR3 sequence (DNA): TGTGCCTGGAGTGTAGGGAGTATACGCCTGAACACTGAAGCTTTCTTT. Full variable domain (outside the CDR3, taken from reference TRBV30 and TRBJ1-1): SQTIHQWPATLVQPVGSPLSLECTVEGTSNPNLYWYRQAAGRGLQLLFYSVGIGQISSEVPQNLSASRPQDRQFILSSKKLLLSDSGFYLCAWSVGSIRLNTEAFFGQGTRLTVV.

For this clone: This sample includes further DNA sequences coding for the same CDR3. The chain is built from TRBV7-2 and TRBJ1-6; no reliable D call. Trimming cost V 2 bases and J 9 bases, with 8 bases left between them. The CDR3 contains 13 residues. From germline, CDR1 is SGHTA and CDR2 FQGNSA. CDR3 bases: TGTGCCAGCAGCTTATGGGCTTCTTCACCCCTCCACTTT. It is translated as CASSLWASSPLHF.

In nucleotides, the CDR3 is TGTGCCAGCAGCCCTCGGGGGGATATGAACACCGGGGAGCTGTTTTTT. Residues: CASSPRGDMNTGELFF. The genes are TRBV7-3 and TRBJ2-2; 7 bases match TRBD2. From germline, CDR1 is SGHTA and CDR2 FQGTGA. Trimming at V came to 5 bases and at J to 1 base, leaving 7 bases not matched to a gene. The CDR3 is made up of 16 amino acids. The variable domain in full, completed from reference TRBV7-3 and TRBJ2-2, reads GAGVSQTPSNKVTEKGKYVELRCDPISGHTALYWYRQSLGQGPEFLIYFQGTGAADDSGLPNDRFFAVRPEGSVSTLKIQRTERGDSAVYLCASSPRGDMNTGELFFGEGSRLTVL.

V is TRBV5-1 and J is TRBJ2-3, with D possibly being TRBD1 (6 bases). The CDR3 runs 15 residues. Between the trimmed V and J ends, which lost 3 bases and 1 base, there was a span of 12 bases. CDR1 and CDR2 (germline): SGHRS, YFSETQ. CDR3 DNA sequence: TGCGCCAGCAGCTCCGGGACATTTGGCACAGATACGCAGTATTTT. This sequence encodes CASSSGTFGTDTQYF.

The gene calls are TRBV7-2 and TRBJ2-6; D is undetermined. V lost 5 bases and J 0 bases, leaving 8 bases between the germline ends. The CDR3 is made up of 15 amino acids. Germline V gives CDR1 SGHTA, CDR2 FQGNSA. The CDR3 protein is CASSPRSSGANVLTF. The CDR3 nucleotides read TGTGCCAGCAGCCCAAGGAGCTCTGGGGCCAACGTCCTGACTTTC.

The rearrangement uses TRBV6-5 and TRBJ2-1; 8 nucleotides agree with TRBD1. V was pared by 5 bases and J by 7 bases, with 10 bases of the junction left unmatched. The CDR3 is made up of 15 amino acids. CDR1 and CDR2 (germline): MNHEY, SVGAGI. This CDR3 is CASSTAGQGLNEQFF. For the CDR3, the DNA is TGTGCCAGCAGTACCGCCGGACAGGGTCTTAATGAGCAGTTCTTC.

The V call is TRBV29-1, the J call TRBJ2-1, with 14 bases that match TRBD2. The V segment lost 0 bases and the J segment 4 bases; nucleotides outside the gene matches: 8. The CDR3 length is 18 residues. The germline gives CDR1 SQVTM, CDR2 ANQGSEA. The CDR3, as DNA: TGCAGCGTTGAAGATAATGGGGGACTAGCGGGAGCGTACAATGAGCAGTTCTTC. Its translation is CSVEDNGGLAGAYNEQFF.

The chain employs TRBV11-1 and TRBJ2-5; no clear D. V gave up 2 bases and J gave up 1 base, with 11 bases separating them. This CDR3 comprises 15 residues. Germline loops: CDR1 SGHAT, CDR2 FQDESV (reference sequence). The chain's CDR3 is CASSLQASIQETQYF. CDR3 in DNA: TGTGCCAGCAGCTTACAAGCATCTATCCAAGAGACCCAGTACTTC.

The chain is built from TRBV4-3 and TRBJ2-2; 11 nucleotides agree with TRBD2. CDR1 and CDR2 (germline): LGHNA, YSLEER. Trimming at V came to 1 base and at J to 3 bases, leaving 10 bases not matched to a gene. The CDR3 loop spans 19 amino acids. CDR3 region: CASSQGGTSGTWDTGELFF. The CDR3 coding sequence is TGCGCCAGCAGCCAAGGCGGGACTAGCGGTACTTGGGACACCGGGGAGCTGTTTTTT.

The CDR3 region is CASSQATGGWKTEAFF. As DNA, the CDR3 is TGTGCCAGCAGCCAAGCGACAGGGGGATGGAAGACTGAAGCTTTCTTT. The chain has TRBV14 and TRBJ1-1; 9 bases align to TRBD1. Germline CDR1 and CDR2: SGHDN and FVKESK. This CDR3 is 16 amino acids long. J was trimmed by 5 bases and V by 1 base; bases with no gene match: 8.

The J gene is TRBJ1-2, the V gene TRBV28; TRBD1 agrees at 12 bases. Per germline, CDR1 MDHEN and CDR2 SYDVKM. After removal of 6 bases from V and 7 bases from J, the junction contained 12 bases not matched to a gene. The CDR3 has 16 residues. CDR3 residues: CASSPVGTGGAGGYTF. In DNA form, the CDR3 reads TGTGCCAGCAGCCCTGTAGGGACAGGGGGCGCGGGTGGCTACACCTTC.

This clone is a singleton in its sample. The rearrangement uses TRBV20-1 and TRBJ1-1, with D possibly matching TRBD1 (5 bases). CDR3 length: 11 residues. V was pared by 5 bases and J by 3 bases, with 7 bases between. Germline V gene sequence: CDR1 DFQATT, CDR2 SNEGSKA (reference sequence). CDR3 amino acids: CSALGDTEAFF. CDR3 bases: TGCAGTGCTTTAGGGGACACTGAAGCTTTCTTT.

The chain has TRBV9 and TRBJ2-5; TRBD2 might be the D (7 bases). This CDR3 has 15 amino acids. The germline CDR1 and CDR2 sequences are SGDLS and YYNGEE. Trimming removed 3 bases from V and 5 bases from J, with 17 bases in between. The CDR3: CASSGGGGPAETQYF. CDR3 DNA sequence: TGTGCCAGCAGCGGGGGCGGGGGCCCCGCGGAGACCCAGTACTTC.

The CDR3 here is CASSTVQADTQYF. CDR3 nucleotides: TGTGCCAGTAGTACGGTCCAGGCGGATACGCAGTATTTT. The V and J genes are TRBV19 and TRBJ2-3; D call uncertain. Per the germline V gene, CDR1 is LNHDA and CDR2 is SQIVND (reference sequence). V dropped 4 bases and J dropped 6 bases, with 11 bases sitting between them. The CDR3 sequence is 13 residues long.

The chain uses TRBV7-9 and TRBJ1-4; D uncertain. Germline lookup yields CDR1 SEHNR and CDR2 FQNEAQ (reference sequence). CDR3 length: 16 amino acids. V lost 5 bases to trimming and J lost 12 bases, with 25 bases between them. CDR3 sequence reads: CASSRGRADNLEELFF. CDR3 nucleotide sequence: TGTGCCAGCAGCCGGGGTCGGGCGGATAACCTCGAGGAACTGTTTTTT.

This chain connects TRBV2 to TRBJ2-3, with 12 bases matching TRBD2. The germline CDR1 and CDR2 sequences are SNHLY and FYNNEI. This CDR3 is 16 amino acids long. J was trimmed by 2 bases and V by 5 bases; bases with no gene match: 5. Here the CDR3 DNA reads TGTGCCAGCAGTCAAGGACTAGCGGGGTTCACAGATACGCAGTATTTT. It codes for CASSQGLAGFTDTQYF.

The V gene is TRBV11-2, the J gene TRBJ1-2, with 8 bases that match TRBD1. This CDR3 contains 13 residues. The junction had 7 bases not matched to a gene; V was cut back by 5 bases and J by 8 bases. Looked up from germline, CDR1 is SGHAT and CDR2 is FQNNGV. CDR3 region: CASSSQGARGYTF. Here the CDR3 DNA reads TGTGCCAGCAGCAGTCAGGGGGCGCGGGGCTACACCTTC.

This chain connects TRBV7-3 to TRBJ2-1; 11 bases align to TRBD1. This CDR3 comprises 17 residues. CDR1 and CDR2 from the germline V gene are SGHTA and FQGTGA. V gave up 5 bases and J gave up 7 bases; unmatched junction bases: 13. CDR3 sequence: CASSTPDRGRFGNEQFF. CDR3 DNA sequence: TGTGCCAGCAGCACACCGGACAGGGGGCGATTTGGAAATGAGCAGTTCTTC.

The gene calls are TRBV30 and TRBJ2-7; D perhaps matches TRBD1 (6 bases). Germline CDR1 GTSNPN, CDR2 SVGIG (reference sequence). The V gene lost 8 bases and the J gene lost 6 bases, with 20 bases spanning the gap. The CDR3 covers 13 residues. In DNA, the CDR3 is TGTGCCCAAAAAGTATCAACAGGGATCGAGCAGTACTTC. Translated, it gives CAQKVSTGIEQYF.

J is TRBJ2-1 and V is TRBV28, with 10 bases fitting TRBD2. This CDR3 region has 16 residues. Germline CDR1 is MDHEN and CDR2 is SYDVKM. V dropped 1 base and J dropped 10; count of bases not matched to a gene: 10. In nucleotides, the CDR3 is TGTGCCAGCAGTTTATTCGGGCTAGCGGGAGATAGCGAGCAGTTCTTC. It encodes CASSLFGLAGDSEQFF.

CDR3 sequence reads: CASSAPGTGGGNTIYF. CDR3 in DNA: TGTGCCAGCAGCGCGCCCGGGACAGGGGGTGGAAACACCATATATTTT. The chain is built from TRBV5-4 and TRBJ1-3; 11 nucleotides line up with TRBD1. CDR3 length equals 16 residues. Germline-derived CDR1 and CDR2 are SGHNT and YYREEE (reference sequence). With V trimmed by 4 bases and J by 3 bases, 6 bases remained unmatched.